These 21 T cell receptor beta chains were all obtained from the same sample, sequenced in a study of tissue T cells after allogeneic stem cell transplantation. Repertoires were generated with immunoSEQ multiplex PCR, while TCRdb's copy carries only in-frame clones and drops some. The table lists about 7,200 clones, less than 60% of them singletons. The time point was: mouse harvest day 7 after allogeneic transplant. Mouse grafts combined 10^7 T-cell-depleted bone marrow cells with 10^6 splenic CD5+ T cells. Sample: lymph node tissue. Receptor source: a female BALB/c mouse given C57BL/6 T cells with graft-versus-host disease after an allogeneic hematopoietic cell transplant.

Comments on this clone: Gene names denote mouse genes. Read sequence stops 1 residue before the CDR3 end, and the germline J gene provides the missing end. The chain links TRBV26 to TRBJ2-1; D unclear. There are 12 residues in the CDR3. V lost 2 bases and J 3 bases, leaving 2 bases between the germline ends. Germline-derived CDR1 and CDR2 are KGHPV and FQNQEV (reference sequence). CDR3 DNA (partial): TGTGCCAGCAGTCTGGGCTATGCTGAGCAGTTC. This codes for CASSLGYAEQF. The CDR3 as a whole reads CASSLGYAEQFF.

Note on this clone: Gene labels here are mouse ones. Read coverage stops 1 residue before the CDR3 terminus; the germline J gene supplies the remainder. The chain employs TRBV26 and TRBJ2-5; D might be TRBD2 (7 bases). Germline V gene lookup returns CDR1 KGHPV and CDR2 FQNQEV (reference sequence). The germline V and J ends were trimmed by 4 bases and 6 bases, with 14 bases remaining between them. The CDR3 totals 14 residues. CDR3 sequence reads: CASSPRGALDTQYF. The CDR3 DNA, read in part, is TGTGCCAGCAGTCCTCGGGGGGCGCTTGACACCCAGTAC.

Only a few counts were recorded for this clone. Genes here carry mouse names. Coverage ceases 1 residue before the CDR3 finishes, and the germline J gene fills in the end. The V gene is TRBV26, the J gene TRBJ2-7; weak D call: TRBD1 (5 bases). V lost 5 bases to trimming and J lost 3 bases, with 8 bases between them. Germline V gives CDR1 KGHPV, CDR2 FQNQEV (reference sequence). The CDR3 contains 12 residues. The CDR3 bases that were read are TGTGCCAGCAGTGGACACCGCTATGAACAGTAC. It yields the protein CASSGHRYEQY. The CDR3 as a whole reads CASSGHRYEQYF.

As to this clone: The genes are named according to mouse. Sequencing ends 1 residue short of the CDR3 end; the germline J gene provides the rest. The V and J genes are TRBV23 and TRBJ2-4. Germline values: CDR1 KGHTA, CDR2 FQNQQP. The CDR3 totals 14 residues. The CDR3 sequence: CSSSQSMDQNTLYF. The part of the CDR3 DNA that was read is TGCTCCAGCAGTCAATCGATGGACCAAAACACCTTGTAC.

Of note for this clone: The genes are named according to mouse. With the read ending 1 residue before the CDR3 end, the germline J gene is used to fill in that end. The chain uses TRBV4 and TRBJ1-4; the D is unclear. The V end was cut by 3 bases, the J end by 5 bases, with 4 bases between. Germline CDR1 is LGHDT and CDR2 is YNNKQL (reference sequence). The CDR3 consists of 12 residues. The DNA read from the CDR3 is TGTGCCAGCAGCTACAAGAACGAAAGATTATTT. This gives the protein CASSYKNERLF. The whole CDR3 sequence is CASSYKNERLFF.

This clone qualifies as medium-sized. Gene and germline names: mouse. CDR3 region: CASSLEGQGYEQYF. The sequenced CDR3 bases are TGTGCAAGCAGCTTAGAGGGACAGGGTTATGAACAGTAC. This rearrangement joins TRBV16 to TRBJ2-7; 9 bases map to TRBD1. The read halts 1 residue ahead of the CDR3 end, with the missing end drawn from the germline J gene. J lost 4 bases, V lost 0 bases, and 1 base had no gene match. The V gene's germline CDR1 is SGHSA and CDR2 FRNQAP. The length of the CDR3 is 14 residues. Drawing the rest from reference TRBV16 and TRBJ2-7, the complete variable domain is NAGVIQTPRHKVTGKGQEATLWCEPISGHSAVFWYRQTIVQGLEFLTYFRNQAPIDDSGMPKERFSAQMPNQSHSTLKIQSTQPQDSAVYLCASSLEGQGYEQYFGPGTRLTVL.

Notes on this clone: Here the gene names and germline are mouse. The part of the CDR3 DNA that was read is TGTGCCAGCAGCCCACAGGGTTCTGGAAATACGCTCTAT. Protein product: CASSPQGSGNTLY. The complete CDR3 reads CASSPQGSGNTLYF. V usage is TRBV3 and J usage is TRBJ1-3, with D possibly TRBD1 on 6 matching bases. The CDR3 goes on 1 residue after the read ends, and that part is filled in from the germline J gene. Germline V CDR1 and CDR2: SNHLY, FYNGKV (reference sequence). CDR3 length equals 14 residues. Trimming took 5 bases from V and 0 from J, leaving 8 bases between them.

With regard to this clone: Mouse germline and gene names are used. The CDR3 is cut off 1 residue early in the read; its end comes from the germline J gene. The chain carries TRBV29 and TRBJ2-4; 7 nucleotides align to TRBD1. J gave up 2 bases and V 4 bases, and 3 bases lay outside the gene matches. From germline, CDR1 is MSHET and CDR2 SYDVDS. The CDR3 runs to 14 residues. CDR3 sequence: CASSSQGFQNTLYF. Partial CDR3 DNA: TGTGCTAGCAGTTCACAGGGGTTTCAAAACACCTTGTAC.

This clone turned up a few times. All gene names here are mouse names. The read ends 1 residue shy of where the CDR3 ends; the end is completed using the germline J gene. The gene calls are TRBV26 and TRBJ2-7; 9 bases agree with TRBD1. The CDR3 consists of 14 residues. From germline, CDR1 is KGHPV and CDR2 FQNQEV (reference sequence). Unmatched junction bases numbered 4, after V lost 3 bases and J lost 4 bases. The CDR3 loop is CASSLDRGGYEQYF. The CDR3 bases that were read are TGTGCCAGCAGTCTTGACAGGGGGGGATATGAACAGTAC.

Note on this clone: The gene names here belong to mouse. The read comes to an end 1 residue before the CDR3 does, leaving the germline J gene to fill in the end. The chain has TRBV26 and TRBJ2-2; 8 nucleotides line up with TRBD1. The CDR3 is 17 amino acids. The germline gives CDR1 KGHPV, CDR2 FQNQEV (reference sequence). The V and J ends lost 6 bases and 4 bases, in that order; junction bases with no gene match: 13. The CDR3 loop is CASSSFQGALGTGQLYF. Incomplete CDR3 DNA: TGTGCCAGCAGCTCATTTCAGGGGGCTCTCGGCACCGGGCAGCTCTAC.

On this clone: Mouse germline and gene names are used. The read is 1 residue too short to cover the CDR3 end, so that end is filled in from the germline J gene. This chain joins TRBV13-1 and TRBJ1-6, with D unresolved. TRBJ1-6 is classed as an ORF, of uncertain function. Germline V gene lookup returns CDR1 NSHNY and CDR2 SYGAGN. Trimming removed 2 bases from V and 3 bases from J, with 6 bases in between. This CDR3 spans 14 amino acids. CDR3 DNA (partial): TGTGCCAGCAGTGACGGGATCTATAATTCGCCCCTCTAC. This sequence encodes CASSDGIYNSPLY. The whole CDR3 protein reads CASSDGIYNSPLYF.

For this clone: Genes here carry mouse names. The CDR3 end lies 1 residue beyond the end of the read and is filled in from the germline J gene. The rearrangement uses TRBV3 and TRBJ2-4, with 9 bases aligning to TRBD2. This CDR3 contains 15 residues. CDR1 is SNHLY, CDR2 FYNGKV, per germline (reference sequence). J lost 0 bases, V lost 3 bases, and 1 base had no gene match. The CDR3 loop reads CASSLTGGSQNTLYF. The CDR3 bases that were read are TGTGCCAGCAGCTTGACTGGGGGTAGTCAAAACACCTTGTAC. The full variable domain, completed using reference TRBV3 and TRBJ2-4, is GPKVLQIPSHQIIDMGQMVTLNCDPVSNHLYFYWYKQILGQQMEFLVNFYNGKVMEKSKLFKDQFSVERPDGSYFTLKIQPTALEDSAVYFCASSLTGGSQNTLYFGAGTRLSVL.

This clone was counted a few times. Mouse gene names and germline throughout. The read comes to an end 1 residue before the CDR3 does, leaving the germline J gene to fill in the end. The V gene is TRBV3, the J gene TRBJ1-5; perhaps TRBD1 as D (5 bases). V lost 4 bases and J 1 base, leaving 8 bases between the germline ends. Germline CDR1 SNHLY, CDR2 FYNGKV (reference sequence). The CDR3 runs to 14 residues. The sequenced part of the CDR3 DNA is TGTGCCAGCAGCTACCAGGGCAACAACCAGGCTCCGCTT. Residues: CASSYQGNNQAPL. The complete CDR3 reads CASSYQGNNQAPLF.

Regarding this clone: The gene symbols are mouse symbols. Read coverage stops 1 residue before the CDR3 terminus; the germline J gene supplies the remainder. The J gene is TRBJ2-7, the V gene TRBV26; TRBD1 matches at 10 bases. With 6 bases clipped from V and 4 bases from J, the junction kept 3 bases outside the gene matches. The germline V gene encodes CDR1 KGHPV and CDR2 FQNQEV (reference sequence). The CDR3 is 13 amino acids. The part of the CDR3 DNA that was read is TGTGCCAGCAGGCCGGGACAGGGGTATGAACAGTAC. Its translation: CASRPGQGYEQY. The full CDR3 protein reads CASRPGQGYEQYF.

With regard to this clone: Here the gene names and germline are mouse. The read ends 1 residue shy of where the CDR3 ends; the end is completed using the germline J gene. The rearrangement links TRBV13-3 to TRBJ1-1; D is unresolved. Germline-derived CDR1 and CDR2 are NNHDY and SYVADS. Trimming took 2 bases from V and 3 from J, leaving 5 bases between them. The CDR3 totals 12 residues. The sequenced CDR3 bases are TGTGCCAGCAGTGAGCCAGACACAGAAGTCTTC. Translating gives CASSEPDTEVF. The whole CDR3 is CASSEPDTEVFF.

Within the sample, this clone is medium-sized. Gene names and germline refer to mouse. The read halts 1 residue ahead of the CDR3 end, with the missing end drawn from the germline J gene. This chain links TRBV31 with TRBJ1-2; 10 bases align to TRBD1. The trim removed 2 bases at V and 4 bases at J, leaving 4 bases unmatched. This CDR3 has 14 residues. The germline gives CDR1 GKSSPN, CDR2 SITVG. CDR3 sequence reads: CAWSEGQGISDYTF. CDR3 DNA (partial): TGTGCCTGGAGTGAGGGACAGGGGATCTCCGACTACACC.

This clone was seen a few times. Here the gene names and germline are mouse. The CDR3 sequence: CASWGAYEQYF. CDR3 bases read: TGTGCCAGCTGGGGGGCTTATGAACAGTAC. J is TRBJ2-7 and V is TRBV13-3, with a possible D match to TRBD2 (7 bases). Read coverage stops 1 residue before the CDR3 terminus; the germline J gene supplies the remainder. Trimming took 7 bases from V and 4 from J, leaving 9 bases between them. CDR3 length equals 11 residues. Germline lookup yields CDR1 NNHDY and CDR2 SYVADS.

Regarding this clone: Mouse germline and gene names are used. The DNA ends 1 residue before the CDR3 does, and the rest of the CDR3 is filled in from the germline J gene. The chain has TRBV26 and TRBJ2-4; D might be TRBD1 (5 bases). CDR1 and CDR2 (germline): KGHPV, FQNQEV (reference sequence). Trimming took 6 bases from V and 4 from J, leaving 11 bases between them. The CDR3 is 13 residues long. The CDR3 is CASSLGQKNTLYF. The part of the CDR3 DNA that was read is TGTGCCAGCAGCCTCGGACAAAAAAACACCTTGTAC.

A note on this clone: Germline and genes: mouse. The missing CDR3 end, 1 residue past where the read stops, is filled in from the germline J gene. The J gene is TRBJ2-3, the V gene TRBV23; TRBD1 is taken as the D call from the table, unchecked against the DNA. The CDR3 spans 14 residues. Looked up from germline, CDR1 is KGHTA and CDR2 is FQNQQP. The DNA read from the CDR3 is TGCTCCAGCAGTCAACACAGGGGCGCAGAAACGCTGTAT. It is translated as CSSSQHRGAETLY. The full CDR3 protein is CSSSQHRGAETLYF.

About this clone: The gene names here belong to mouse. The read ends 1 residue before the CDR3 terminus; that terminus is restored from the germline J gene. V usage is TRBV2 and J usage is TRBJ1-1, with a weak D call TRBD1 (6 bases). The germline V and J ends were trimmed by 3 bases and 0 bases, with 11 bases remaining between them. Germline V gene data show CDR1 as LGHNA and CDR2 as YSYQKL. The length of the CDR3 is 15 residues. CDR3 residues: CASSQPGQPNTEVFF. Incomplete CDR3 DNA: TGTGCCAGCAGCCAGCCGGGACAACCAAACACAGAAGTCTTC.

In the case of this clone: The listed genes are named as in mouse. The DNA ends 1 residue before the CDR3 does, and the rest of the CDR3 is filled in from the germline J gene. V and J are TRBV16 and TRBJ2-5; D remains ambiguous. CDR3 size: 12 residues. CDR1 is SGHSA, CDR2 FRNQAP, per germline. Between the trimmed V and J ends, which lost 0 bases and 6 bases, there was a span of 4 bases. The sequenced part of the CDR3 DNA is TGTGCAAGCAGCTTAGATACGGACACCCAGTAC. Its translation: CASSLDTDTQY. The entire CDR3 protein reads CASSLDTDTQYF.